This entry is about one T cell receptor (beta chain). The data belong to a study of blood T cell repertoires in COVID-19. CDR1 is LGHNT, CDR2 FRNRAP, per germline. The V end was cut by 6 bases, the J end by 4 bases, with 5 bases between. This CDR3 contains 11 residues. Per the original data handling: Cell counts per sample came from amplifying reference gene primers. Some clones are missing from TCRdb's copy, which holds only in-frame ones; the method was immunoSEQ multiplex PCR. V and J calls and clone size follow that table, whereas D and trimming were derived from the DNA. This table holds about 49,000 clones, 81% found once.

Sequencing was done on a sample of peripheral blood. The chain uses TRBV12-5 and TRBJ2-3; D is unclear. The origin of this receptor is a woman older than 75 with COVID-19, enrolled during active disease. The chain's CDR3 is CASGAADTQYF. The CDR3 nucleotides read TGTGCTAGTGGGGCGGCAGATACGCAGTATTTT.